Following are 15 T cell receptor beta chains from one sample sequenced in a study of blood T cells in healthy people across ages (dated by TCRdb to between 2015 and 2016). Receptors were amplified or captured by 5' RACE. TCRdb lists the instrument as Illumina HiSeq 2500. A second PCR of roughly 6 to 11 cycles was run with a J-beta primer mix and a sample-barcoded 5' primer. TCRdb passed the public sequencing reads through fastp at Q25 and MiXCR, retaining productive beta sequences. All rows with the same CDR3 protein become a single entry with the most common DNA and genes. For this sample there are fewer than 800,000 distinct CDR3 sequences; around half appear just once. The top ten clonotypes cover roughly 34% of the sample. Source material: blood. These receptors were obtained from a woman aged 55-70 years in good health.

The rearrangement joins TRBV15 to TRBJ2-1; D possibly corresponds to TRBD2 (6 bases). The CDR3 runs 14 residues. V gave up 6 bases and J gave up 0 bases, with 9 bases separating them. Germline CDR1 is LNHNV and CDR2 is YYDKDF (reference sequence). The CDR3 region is CATRAGSSYNEQFF. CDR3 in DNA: TGTGCCACCAGGGCCGGGAGCTCCTACAATGAGCAGTTCTTC. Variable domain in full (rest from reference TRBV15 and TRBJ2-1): DAMVIQNPRYQVTQFGKPVTLSCSQTLNHNVMYWYQQKSSQAPKLLFHYYDKDFNNEADTPDNFQSRRPNTSFCFLDIRSPGLGDTAMYLCATRAGSSYNEQFFGPGTRLTVL.

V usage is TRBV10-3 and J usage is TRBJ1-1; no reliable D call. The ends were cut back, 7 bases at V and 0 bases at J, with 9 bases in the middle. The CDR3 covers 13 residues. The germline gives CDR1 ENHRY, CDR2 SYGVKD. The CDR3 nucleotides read TGTGCCATCACGACGGGTTTGAACACTGAAGCTTTCTTT. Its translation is CAITTGLNTEAFF.

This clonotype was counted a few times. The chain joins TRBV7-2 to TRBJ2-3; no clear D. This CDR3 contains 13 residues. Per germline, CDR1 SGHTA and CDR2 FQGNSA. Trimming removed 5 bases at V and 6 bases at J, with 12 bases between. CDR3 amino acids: CASSRRVRDTQYF. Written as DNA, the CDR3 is TGTGCCAGCAGCCGTAGGGTAAGGGATACGCAGTATTTT.

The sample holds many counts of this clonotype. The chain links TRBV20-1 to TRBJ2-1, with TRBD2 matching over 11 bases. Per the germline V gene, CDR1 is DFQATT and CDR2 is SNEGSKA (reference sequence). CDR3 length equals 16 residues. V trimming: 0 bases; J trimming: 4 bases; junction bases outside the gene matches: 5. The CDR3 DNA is TGCAGTGCTAGAGAGGGTAGACTAGCGGGATACAATGAGCAGTTCTTC. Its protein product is CSAREGRLAGYNEQFF.

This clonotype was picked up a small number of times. This CDR3 is CSARTSGAYNEQFF. Here the CDR3 DNA reads TGCAGTGCAAGGACTAGCGGCGCCTACAATGAGCAGTTCTTC. J is TRBJ2-1 and V is TRBV20-1; TRBD2 aligns across 10 bases. Germline assignment: CDR1 DFQATT and CDR2 SNEGSKA (reference sequence). This CDR3 has 14 residues. The V and J ends lost 6 bases and 2 bases, in that order; junction bases with no gene match: 4.

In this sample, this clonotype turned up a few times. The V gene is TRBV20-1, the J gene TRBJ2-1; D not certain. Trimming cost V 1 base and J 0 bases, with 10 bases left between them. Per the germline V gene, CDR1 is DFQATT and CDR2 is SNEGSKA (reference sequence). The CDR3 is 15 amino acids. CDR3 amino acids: CSARVASISYNEQFF. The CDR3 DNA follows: TGCAGTGCTAGAGTGGCGAGCATCTCCTACAATGAGCAGTTCTTC.

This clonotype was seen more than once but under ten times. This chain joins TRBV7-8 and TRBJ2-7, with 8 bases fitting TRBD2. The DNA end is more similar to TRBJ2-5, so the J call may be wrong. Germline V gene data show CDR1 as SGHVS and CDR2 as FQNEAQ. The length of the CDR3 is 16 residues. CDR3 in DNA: TGTGCCAGCAGCTTAGGCTTCCGGGGGGGCAGTGAGACCCAGTACTTC. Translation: CASSLGFRGGSETQYF.

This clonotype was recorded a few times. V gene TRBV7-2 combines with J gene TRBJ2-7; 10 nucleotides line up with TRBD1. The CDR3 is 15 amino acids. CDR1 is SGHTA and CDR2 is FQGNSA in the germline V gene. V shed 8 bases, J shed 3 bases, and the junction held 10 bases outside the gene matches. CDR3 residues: CASLLPGTGVYEQYF. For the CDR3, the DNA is TGTGCCAGCCTGCTCCCCGGGACAGGGGTCTACGAGCAGTACTTC. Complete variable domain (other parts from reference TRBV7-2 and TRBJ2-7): GAGVSQSPSNKVTEKGKDVELRCDPISGHTALYWYRQSLGQGLEFLIYFQGNSAPDKSGLPSDRFSAERTGGSVSTLTIQRTQQEDSAVYLCASLLPGTGVYEQYFGPGTRLTVT.

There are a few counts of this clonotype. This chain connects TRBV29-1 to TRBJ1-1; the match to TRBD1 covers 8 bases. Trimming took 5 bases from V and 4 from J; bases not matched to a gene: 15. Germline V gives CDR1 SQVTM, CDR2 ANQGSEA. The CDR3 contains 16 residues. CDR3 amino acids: CSVWGPGQETGTEAFF. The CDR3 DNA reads TGCAGCGTTTGGGGTCCGGGACAGGAGACGGGCACTGAAGCTTTCTTT.

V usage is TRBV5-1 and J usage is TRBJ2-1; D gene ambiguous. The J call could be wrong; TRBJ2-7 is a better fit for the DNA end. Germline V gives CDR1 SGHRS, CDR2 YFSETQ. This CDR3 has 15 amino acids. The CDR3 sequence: CASSPEGYSYNEQYF. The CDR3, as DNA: TGCGCCAGCAGCCCTGAAGGGTACTCCTACAATGAGCAGTACTTC.

Here the CDR3 DNA reads TGTGCCAGCAGCCAAGGCGCAGGGTCCGGCTACACCTTC. Its protein is CASSQGAGSGYTF. The rearrangement joins TRBV3-1 to TRBJ1-2, with a weak D call TRBD1 (5 bases). The germline V gene has CDR1 LGHDT and CDR2 YNNKEL (reference sequence). V dropped 1 base and J dropped 8 bases, with 11 bases sitting between them. This CDR3 is built from 13 residues. The whole variable domain, filled in from reference TRBV3-1 and TRBJ1-2, reads DTAVSQTPKYLVTQMGNDKSIKCEQNLGHDTMYWYKQDSKKFLKIMFSYNNKELIINETVPNRFSPKSPDKAHLNLHINSLELGDSAVYFCASSQGAGSGYTFGSGTRLTVV.

CDR3 residues: CASSPDGVGGYTF. DNA for the CDR3: TGTGCCAGCAGCCCGGACGGGGTGGGCGGCTACACCTTC. The chain couples TRBV5-6 to TRBJ1-2; D gene uncertain. V was clipped by 4 bases and J by 8 bases, with 15 bases between them. Germline V CDR1 and CDR2: SGHDT, YYEEEE. There are 13 residues in the CDR3.

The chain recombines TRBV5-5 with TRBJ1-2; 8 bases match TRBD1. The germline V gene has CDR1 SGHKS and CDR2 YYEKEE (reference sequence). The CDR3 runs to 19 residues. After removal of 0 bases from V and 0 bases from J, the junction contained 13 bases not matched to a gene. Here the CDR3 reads CASSLAAGGTVLTNYGYTF. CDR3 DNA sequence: TGTGCCAGCAGCTTGGCGGCAGGGGGCACAGTGCTAACTAACTATGGCTACACCTTC.

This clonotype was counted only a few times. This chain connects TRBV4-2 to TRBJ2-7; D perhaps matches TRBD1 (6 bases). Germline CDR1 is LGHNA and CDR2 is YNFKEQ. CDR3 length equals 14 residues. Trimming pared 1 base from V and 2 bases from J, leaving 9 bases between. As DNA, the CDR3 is TGTGCCAGCAGCCAAGCCGGACAGCCCTACGAGCAGTACTTC. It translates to CASSQAGQPYEQYF.

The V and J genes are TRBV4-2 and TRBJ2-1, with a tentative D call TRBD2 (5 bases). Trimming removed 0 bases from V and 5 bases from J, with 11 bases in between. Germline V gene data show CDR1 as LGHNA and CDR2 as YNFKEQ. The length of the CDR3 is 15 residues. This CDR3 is CASSQDKVSDNEQFF. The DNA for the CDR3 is TGTGCCAGCAGCCAAGATAAAGTTAGCGACAATGAGCAGTTCTTC.